The T cell receptor (beta chain) described here comes from a study of shared clonotypes between healthy human individuals. There are 12 residues in the CDR3. With 8 bases removed from V and 3 bases from J, the gap between germline ends came to 9 bases. Per germline, CDR1 MNHNS and CDR2 SASEGT. With respect to this clone: Other DNA sequences in the sample encode the same CDR3.

Assay: immunoSEQ multiplex PCR; the TCRdb copy retains only in-frame clones and omits some. This table has some 2,000,000 clones, roughly 95% appearing once. This TCR was recovered from a man in his late teens or twenties in good health. The sample consisted of naive CD4+ T cells sorted from blood. Stated subset: CD45RA+ positively selected. J is TRBJ2-3 and V is TRBV6-1, with D uncertain. The CDR3 protein is CASSPGTDTQYF. The CDR3 DNA reads TGTGCCAGCTCCCCCGGGACAGATACGCAGTATTTT.